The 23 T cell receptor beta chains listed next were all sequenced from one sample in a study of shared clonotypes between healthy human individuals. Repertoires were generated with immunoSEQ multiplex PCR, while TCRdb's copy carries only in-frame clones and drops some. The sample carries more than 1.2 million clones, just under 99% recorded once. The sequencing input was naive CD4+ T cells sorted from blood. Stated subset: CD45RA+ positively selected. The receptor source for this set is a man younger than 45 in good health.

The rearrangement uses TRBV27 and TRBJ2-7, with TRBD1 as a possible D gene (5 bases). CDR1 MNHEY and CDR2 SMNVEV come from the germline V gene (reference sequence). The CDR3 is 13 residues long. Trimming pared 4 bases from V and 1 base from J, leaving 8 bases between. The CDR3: CASSSQVSYEQYF. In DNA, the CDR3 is TGTGCCAGCAGTTCACAGGTTTCCTACGAGCAGTACTTC.

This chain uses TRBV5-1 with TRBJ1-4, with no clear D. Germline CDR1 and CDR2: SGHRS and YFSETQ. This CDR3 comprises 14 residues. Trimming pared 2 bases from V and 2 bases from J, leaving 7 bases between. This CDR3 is CASSLLGTNEKLFF. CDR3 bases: TGCGCCAGCAGCTTACTGGGGACTAATGAAAAACTGTTTTTT.

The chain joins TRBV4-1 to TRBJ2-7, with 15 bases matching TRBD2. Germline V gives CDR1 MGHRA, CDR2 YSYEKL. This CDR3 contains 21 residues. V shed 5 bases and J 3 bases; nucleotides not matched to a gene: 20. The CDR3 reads CASSYEDLNRTSGRALYEQYF. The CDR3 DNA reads TGCGCCAGCAGCTACGAAGATTTGAATAGGACTAGCGGGAGGGCCCTCTACGAGCAGTACTTC.

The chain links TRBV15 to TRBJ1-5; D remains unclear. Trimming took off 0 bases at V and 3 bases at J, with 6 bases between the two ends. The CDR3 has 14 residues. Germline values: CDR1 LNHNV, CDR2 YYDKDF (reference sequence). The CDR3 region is CATSREGVNQPQHF. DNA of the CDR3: TGTGCCACCAGCAGAGAAGGTGTCAATCAGCCCCAGCATTTT.

CDR3 nucleotide sequence: TGTGCCAGCAGCTTGCAGGGTTTCGAGCAGTACTTC. Residues: CASSLQGFEQYF. This rearrangement joins TRBV5-6 to TRBJ2-7; tentative D call: TRBD1 (5 bases). V shed 1 base and J shed 6 bases, with 8 bases lying between them. This CDR3 is 12 amino acids long. Germline V lookup: CDR1 SGHDT, CDR2 YYEEEE. Full variable domain (rest looked up from reference TRBV5-6 and TRBJ2-7): DAGVTQSPTHLIKTRGQQVTLRCSPKSGHDTVSWYQQALGQGPQFIFQYYEEEERQRGNFPDRFSGHQFPNYSSELNVNALLLGDSALYLCASSLQGFEQYFGPGTRLTVT.

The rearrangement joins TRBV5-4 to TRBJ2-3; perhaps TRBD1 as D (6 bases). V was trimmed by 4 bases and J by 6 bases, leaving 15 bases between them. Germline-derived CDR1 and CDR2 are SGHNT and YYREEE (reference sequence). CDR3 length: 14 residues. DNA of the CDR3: TGTGCCAGCAGCCCATCTCAGGGGAGTGATACGCAGTATTTT. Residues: CASSPSQGSDTQYF.

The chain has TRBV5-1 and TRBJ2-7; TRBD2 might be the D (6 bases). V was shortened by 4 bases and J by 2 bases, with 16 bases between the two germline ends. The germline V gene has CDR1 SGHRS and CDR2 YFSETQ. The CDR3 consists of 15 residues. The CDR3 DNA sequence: TGCGCCAGCAGCCCCCTGGGGGGAGGCACCTACGAGCAGTACTTC. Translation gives CASSPLGGGTYEQYF. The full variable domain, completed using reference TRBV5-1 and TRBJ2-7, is KAGVTQTPRYLIKTRGQQVTLSCSPISGHRSVSWYQQTPGQGLQFLFEYFSETQRNKGNFPGRFSGRQFSNSRSEMNVSTLELGDSALYLCASSPLGGGTYEQYFGPGTRLTVT.

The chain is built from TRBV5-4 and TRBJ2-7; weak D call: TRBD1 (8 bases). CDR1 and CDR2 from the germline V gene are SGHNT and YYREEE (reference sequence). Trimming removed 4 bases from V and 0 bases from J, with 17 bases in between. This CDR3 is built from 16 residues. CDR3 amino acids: CASSPTGGGSSYEQYF. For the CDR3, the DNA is TGTGCCAGCAGCCCTACAGGGGGGGGGTCCTCCTACGAGCAGTACTTC.

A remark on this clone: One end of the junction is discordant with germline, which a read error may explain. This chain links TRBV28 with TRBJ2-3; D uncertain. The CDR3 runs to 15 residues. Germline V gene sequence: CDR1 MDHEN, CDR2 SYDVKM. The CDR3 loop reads CASTLSGLGTDTQYF. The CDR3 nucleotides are TGTGCCAGCACTTTATCGGGCCTCGGCACAGATACGCAGTATTTT.

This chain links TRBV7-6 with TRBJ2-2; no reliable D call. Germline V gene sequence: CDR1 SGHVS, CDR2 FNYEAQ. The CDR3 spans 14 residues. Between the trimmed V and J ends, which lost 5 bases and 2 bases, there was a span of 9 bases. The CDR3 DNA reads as TGTGCCAGCAGCATAAACCCTAACACCGGGGAGCTGTTTTTT. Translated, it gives CASSINPNTGELFF.

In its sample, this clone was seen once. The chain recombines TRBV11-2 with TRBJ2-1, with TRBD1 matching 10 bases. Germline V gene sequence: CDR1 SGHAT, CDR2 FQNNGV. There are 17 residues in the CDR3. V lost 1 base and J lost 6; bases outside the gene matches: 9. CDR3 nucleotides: TGTGCCAGCAGCTTAGCCGGTGGGACAGGGGCGTTCAATGAGCAGTTCTTC. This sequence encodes CASSLAGGTGAFNEQFF.

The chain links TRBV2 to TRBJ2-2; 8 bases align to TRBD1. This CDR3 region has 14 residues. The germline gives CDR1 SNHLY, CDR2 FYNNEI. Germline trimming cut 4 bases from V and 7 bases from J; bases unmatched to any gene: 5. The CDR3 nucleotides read TGTGCCAGCAGTGGAGTCAGGGGGCGCGGGGAGCTGTTTTTT. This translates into CASSGVRGRGELFF. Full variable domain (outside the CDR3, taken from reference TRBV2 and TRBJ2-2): EPEVTQTPSHQVTQMGQEVILRCVPISNHLYFYWYRQILGQKVEFLVSFYNNEISEKSEIFDDQFSVERPDGSNFTLKIRSTKLEDSAMYFCASSGVRGRGELFFGEGSRLTVL.

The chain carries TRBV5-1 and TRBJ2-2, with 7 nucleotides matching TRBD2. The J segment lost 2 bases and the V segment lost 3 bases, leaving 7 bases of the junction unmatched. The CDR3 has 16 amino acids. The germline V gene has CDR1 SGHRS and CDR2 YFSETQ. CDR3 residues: CASSSEEGLNTGELFF. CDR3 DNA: TGCGCCAGCAGCTCCGAAGAGGGACTAAACACCGGGGAGCTGTTTTTT.

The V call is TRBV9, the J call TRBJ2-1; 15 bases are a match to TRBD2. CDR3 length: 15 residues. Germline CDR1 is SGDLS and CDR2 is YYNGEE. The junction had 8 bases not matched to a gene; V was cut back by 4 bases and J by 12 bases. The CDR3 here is CASSPSGLAGGGQFF. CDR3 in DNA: TGTGCCAGCAGCCCCTCGGGACTAGCGGGAGGTGGGCAGTTCTTC.

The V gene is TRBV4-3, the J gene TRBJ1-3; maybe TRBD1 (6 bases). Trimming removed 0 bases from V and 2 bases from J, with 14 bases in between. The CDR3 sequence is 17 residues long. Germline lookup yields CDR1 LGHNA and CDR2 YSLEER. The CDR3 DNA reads TGCGCCAGCAGCCAAGATTTTCGGGACATTACTGGAAACACCATATATTTT. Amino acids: CASSQDFRDITGNTIYF.

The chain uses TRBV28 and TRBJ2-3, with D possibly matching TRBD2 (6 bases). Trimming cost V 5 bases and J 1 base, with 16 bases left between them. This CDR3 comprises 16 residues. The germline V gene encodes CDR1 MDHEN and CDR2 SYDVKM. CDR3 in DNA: TGTGCCAGCAGTGTCCCCCTCGGGAGTGGCACAGATACGCAGTATTTT. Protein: CASSVPLGSGTDTQYF.

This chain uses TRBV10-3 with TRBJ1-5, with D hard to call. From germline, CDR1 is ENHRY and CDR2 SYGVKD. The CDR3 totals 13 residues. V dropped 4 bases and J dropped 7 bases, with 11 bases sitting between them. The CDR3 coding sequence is TGTGCCATCAGTGGGGTAGGGAACCAGCCCCAGCATTTT. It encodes CAISGVGNQPQHF.

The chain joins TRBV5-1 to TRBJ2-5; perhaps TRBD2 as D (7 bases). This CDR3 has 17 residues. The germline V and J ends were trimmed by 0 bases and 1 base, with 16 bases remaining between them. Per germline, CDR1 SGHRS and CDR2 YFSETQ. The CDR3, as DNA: TGCGCCAGCAGCTTGGCCGACTGGGAGGGGGTCCAAGAGACCCAGTACTTC. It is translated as CASSLADWEGVQETQYF.

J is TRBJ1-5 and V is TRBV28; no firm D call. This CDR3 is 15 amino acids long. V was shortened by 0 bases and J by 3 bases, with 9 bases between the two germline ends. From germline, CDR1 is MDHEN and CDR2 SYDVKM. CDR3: CASSLWTLPNQPQHF. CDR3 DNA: TGTGCCAGCAGTTTATGGACTCTCCCCAATCAGCCCCAGCATTTT.

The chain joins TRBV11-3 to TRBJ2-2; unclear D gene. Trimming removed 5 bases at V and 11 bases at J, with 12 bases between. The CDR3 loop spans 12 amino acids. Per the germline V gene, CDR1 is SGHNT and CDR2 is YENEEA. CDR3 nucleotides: TGTGCCAGCAGCCAGGTATTCGGTGAGCTGTTTTTT. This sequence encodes CASSQVFGELFF. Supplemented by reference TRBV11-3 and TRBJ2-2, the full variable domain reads EAGVVQSPRYKIIEKKQPVAFWCNPISGHNTLYWYLQNLGQGPELLIRYENEEAVDDSQLPKDRFSAERLKGVDSTLKIQPAELGDSAVYLCASSQVFGELFFGEGSRLTVL.

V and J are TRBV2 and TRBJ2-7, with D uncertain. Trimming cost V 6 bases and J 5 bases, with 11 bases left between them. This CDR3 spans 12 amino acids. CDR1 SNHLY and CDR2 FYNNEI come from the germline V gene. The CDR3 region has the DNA TGTGCCAGCAGAGCTGAGATCGACGAGCAGTACTTC. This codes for CASRAEIDEQYF. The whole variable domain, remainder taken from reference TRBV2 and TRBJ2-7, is EPEVTQTPSHQVTQMGQEVILRCVPISNHLYFYWYRQILGQKVEFLVSFYNNEISEKSEIFDDQFSVERPDGSNFTLKIRSTKLEDSAMYFCASRAEIDEQYFGPGTRLTVT.

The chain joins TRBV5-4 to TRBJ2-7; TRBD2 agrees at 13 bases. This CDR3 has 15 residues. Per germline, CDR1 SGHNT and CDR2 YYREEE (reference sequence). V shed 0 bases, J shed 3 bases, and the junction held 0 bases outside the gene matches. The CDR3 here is CASSLGLAGGYEQYF. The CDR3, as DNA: TGTGCCAGCAGCTTGGGACTAGCGGGAGGCTACGAGCAGTACTTC.

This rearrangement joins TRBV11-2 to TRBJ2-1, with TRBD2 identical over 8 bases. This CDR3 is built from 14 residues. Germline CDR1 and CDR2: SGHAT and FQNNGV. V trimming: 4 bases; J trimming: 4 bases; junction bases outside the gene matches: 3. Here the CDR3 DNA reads TGTGCCAGCAGCTCACTAGCGGCGTACAATGAGCAGTTCTTC. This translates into CASSSLAAYNEQFF.